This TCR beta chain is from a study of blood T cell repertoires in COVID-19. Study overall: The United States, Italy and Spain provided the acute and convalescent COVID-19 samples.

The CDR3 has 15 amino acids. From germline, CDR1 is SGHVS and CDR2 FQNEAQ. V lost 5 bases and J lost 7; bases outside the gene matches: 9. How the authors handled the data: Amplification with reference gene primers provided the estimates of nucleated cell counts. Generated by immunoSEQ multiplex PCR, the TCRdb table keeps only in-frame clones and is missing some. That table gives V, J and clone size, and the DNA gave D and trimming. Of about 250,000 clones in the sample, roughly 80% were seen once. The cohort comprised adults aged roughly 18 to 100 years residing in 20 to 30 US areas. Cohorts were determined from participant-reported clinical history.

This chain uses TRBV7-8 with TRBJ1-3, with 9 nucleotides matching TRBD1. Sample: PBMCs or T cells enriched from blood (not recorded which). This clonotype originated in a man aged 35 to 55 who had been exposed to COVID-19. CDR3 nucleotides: TGTGCCAGCAGCCCATCTAGGGACAGGGTGAACACCATATATTTT. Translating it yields CASSPSRDRVNTIYF.